This T cell receptor beta chain was identified during a study of T cell repertoires in cytomegalovirus infection. Study-wide background: The authors used CMV epitopes that were HLA-C-restricted (recently identified) and HLA-B-restricted (well studied). Evidence of both CMV infection and a matching HLA type came from public TCR beta signatures. Study-level results: The cumulative frequency of public TCR beta families identified carriers of CMV plus the relevant HLA. Within the response measured ex vivo, HLA-C-restricted CMV-specific TCR beta clonotypes were dominant.

In this sample, this clonotype turned up a few times. The antigen is unknown. The ends lost 2 bases at V and 10 bases at J; junction bases unmatched: 13. Germline V gene sequence: CDR1 SGDLS, CDR2 YYNGEE. The CDR3 totals 16 residues. TCRdb re-called the reads with MiXCR, one entry per CDR3 protein. Here the sample spans some 920,000 distinct CDR3 sequences, around 29% being singletons. The chain links TRBV9 to TRBJ2-1; TRBD1 matches 9 bases. The sequences come from cultured CD8+ T cells from PBMCs, collected from culture after CMV antigen stimulation. The clonotype was recovered from a human donor in good health (CMV status not recorded). Some clones in this sample may be carry-over from other donors' samples. The CDR3: CASSVDPGQGKLEQFF. CDR3 nucleotides: TGTGCCAGCAGCGTGGATCCGGGACAGGGTAAATTGGAGCAGTTCTTC.